The 4 T cell receptor beta chains given below trace back to one sample, sequenced in a study of blood T cell repertoires in COVID-19 (dated by TCRdb to 2018 to 2020). Library creation used the immunoSEQ multiplex PCR assay. This immuneACCESS table, as held by TCRdb, lists in-frame sequences with V and J called but not all clones. Of the missing ones, under half trace to an unresolved V gene in checked studies; the others have no known cause. The sample includes about 69,000 clones, with around 85% observed a single time. Clones ranked in the top ten supply approximately 15% of the sample. The sequenced sample was peripheral blood. These TCRs come from a man in his forties with COVID-19, enrolled during active disease.

The chain recombines TRBV6-5 with TRBJ2-7; TRBD1 is a possible D gene (5 bases). Germline lookup yields CDR1 MNHEY and CDR2 SVGAGI. Between the trimmed V and J ends, which lost 8 bases and 6 bases, there was a span of 8 bases. The CDR3 has 10 residues. CDR3: CASGQGEQYF. DNA for the CDR3: TGTGCCAGCGGGCAGGGCGAGCAGTACTTC.

The DNA for the CDR3 is TGTGCCAGCAGTGAAGCGCGACTCCCAAGGATCCTCCACTTT. This sequence encodes CASSEARLPRILHF. V and J are TRBV6-1 and TRBJ1-6; D remains unclear. Per the germline V gene, CDR1 is MNHNS and CDR2 is SASEGT. Trimming pared 0 bases from V and 15 bases from J, leaving 15 bases between. This CDR3 has 14 residues.

This clone occurred a few times. The chain recombines TRBV29-1 with TRBJ2-5; D may be TRBD1 (9 bases). Germline V lookup: CDR1 SQVTM, CDR2 ANQGSEA. The CDR3 has 16 amino acids. V lost 5 bases and J 5 bases, leaving 24 bases between the germline ends. Here the CDR3 DNA reads TGCAGCGTTATCCCGGGGGGGACAGGGTATGGGGAGACCCAGTACTTC. Its translation: CSVIPGGTGYGETQYF.

The genes are TRBV2 and TRBJ2-2, with 7 bases aligning to TRBD1. CDR1 SNHLY and CDR2 FYNNEI come from the germline V gene. Trimming removed 8 bases from V and 1 base from J; junction bases left unmatched: 4. CDR3 length equals 14 residues. The CDR3 coding sequence is TGTGCCAGCCGACAGGGAGAGAACACCGGGGAGCTGTTTTTT. Its translation: CASRQGENTGELFF.